This TCR beta chain derives from a study of T cell changes during pregnancy in multiple sclerosis. Sequencing was performed with immunoSEQ multiplex PCR; in TCRdb, only in-frame clones are kept and a portion is missing. The repertoire holds about 85,000 clones, approximately 91% seen once, with about 2.5% in the top ten. Trimming at V came to 0 bases and at J to 4 bases, leaving 5 bases not matched to a gene. This CDR3 has 15 amino acids. Germline loops: CDR1 LGHNA, CDR2 YSLEER. The source is a female donor with multiple sclerosis, enrolled in a pregnancy study. The input for sequencing was peripheral blood, taken in the first trimester of pregnancy. This rearrangement joins TRBV4-3 to TRBJ1-1, with 7 nucleotides matching TRBD1. The CDR3: CASSQDHRGGTEAFF. In DNA form, the CDR3 reads TGCGCCAGCAGCCAAGATCACAGGGGCGGCACTGAAGCTTTCTTT.